This T cell receptor beta chain was sequenced for a study of early T cells in non-severe SARS-CoV-2 infection. Turning to the study itself: Investigators sequenced bulk RNA drawn from unsorted whole blood, and chains remained unpaired. Study conclusions and caveats: Database matching using VDJdb favored anti-spike CD8 responses, with private and CD4 specificities left missing.

On this clonotype: Its specificity is unknown.

The TCR library protocol was used to attach unique molecular identifiers. These identifiers were attached to individual cDNA molecules. TCRdb passed the 5' RACE reads through MiXCR, listing each CDR3 protein once. The data contain tens of thousands of distinct CDR3 sequences, 15% to 17% of them seen just once; the ten biggest clones take up around 12%. Sequencing used whole blood. The receptor comes from an adult who was a healthcare worker with PCR-confirmed SARS-CoV-2 infection or an uninfected control (not recorded which).

This CDR3 is CAWALAGYGYTF. DNA for the CDR3: TGTGCCTGGGCCCTTGCGGGCTATGGCTACACCTTC. The genes are TRBV30 and TRBJ1-2; D unclear. The CDR3 totals 12 residues. CDR1 and CDR2 from the germline V gene are GTSNPN and SVGIG (reference sequence). V lost 5 bases and J 4 bases, leaving 11 bases between the germline ends.